This TCR beta chain was retrieved from a study of monozygotic twins with inflammatory bowel disease. Researchers isolated total RNA from whole blood without sorting T cells. The template switching step added UMIs that contained a 6-nucleotide sample barcode. Reanalyzing the 5' RACE reads, TCRdb keeps one entry per CDR3 protein, without DNA. The repertoire table contains more than 350,000 distinct CDR3 sequences. As for this clonotype: Its cognate antigen is unknown.

Overall study results and limits: Healthy twins shared more clonotypes with others than IBD patients, most markedly active ones. Inverse Simpson values showed less TCRbeta diversity in IBD patients than in their healthy co-twins.

The sample was blood. The receptor comes from a human donor with ulcerative colitis or Crohn's disease, or a healthy co-twin of an affected twin (not recorded which).

The CDR3 here is CASSLGGGNTGELFF. V usage is TRBV11-2 and J usage is TRBJ2-2; the TCRdb D gene call, TRBD2, has no DNA to confirm it. Germline CDR1 reads SGHAT; CDR2 reads FQNNGV. The CDR3 extends over 15 amino acids.